A selection of T cell receptor beta chains follows, all from one sample in a study of vaccination and CD4 T cells after COVID-19. Via MiXCR, TCRdb re-called the PCR reads, giving one row per CDR3 protein. The profile shows 30,000 or so distinct CDR3 sequences, about half of them singletons. The sequencing here drew on CD4+ T cells from blood, taken about 7 months after SARS-CoV-2 vaccination. The receptors come from a human donor who had recovered from COVID-19. CDR3s include the opening cysteine and the closing phenylalanine or tryptophan. The D gene is left open where the match is weak. Some rows have no size entry. The others give once, few or many, or a class for an expanded clone.

size,V,J,D,CDR3,DNA
few,TRBV20-1,TRBJ2-7,.,CSAKPYDSPGVDEQYF,TGCAGTGCTAAACCTTACGACAGCCCCGGGGTGGACGAGCAGTACTTC
.,TRBV12-3/TRBV12-4,TRBJ2-7,TRBD1,CASSRQGASEQYF,TGTGCCAGCAGTCGACAGGGGGCGAGCGAGCAGTACTTC
.,TRBV27,TRBJ2-7,TRBD2,CASSPSAGGFYEQYF,TGTGCCAGCAGTCCTTCAGCGGGAGGGTTCTACGAGCAGTACTTC
.,TRBV10-3,TRBJ1-2,TRBD1,CAISPIGQVTRGYTF,TGTGCCATCAGTCCAATTGGACAGGTCACGAGGGGCTACACCTTC
few,TRBV20-1,TRBJ2-3,.,CSASSPKAGNTDTQYF,TGCAGTGCTAGTTCCCCCAAGGCGGGGAACACAGATACGCAGTATTTT
.,TRBV6-1,TRBJ2-5,.,CASSETGFPETQYF,TGTGCCAGCAGTGAGACCGGGTTTCCGGAGACCCAGTACTTC
.,TRBV12-3/TRBV12-4,TRBJ2-1,.,CASSSGTYNEQFF,TGTGCCAGCAGTTCCGGGACTTACAATGAGCAGTTCTTC
.,TRBV19,TRBJ1-2,.,CASSLSTGYTF,TGTGCCAGTAGTTTGTCGACCGGCTACACCTTC
.,TRBV20-1,TRBJ2-3,.,CSAEELGEGTDTQYF,TGCAGTGCCGAAGAGTTGGGGGAGGGCACAGATACGCAGTATTTT
.,TRBV28,TRBJ2-5,.,CASSDSVDSNQQETQYF,TGTGCCAGCAGCGATTCCGTAGACAGTAACCAACAAGAGACCCAGTACTTC
.,TRBV27,TRBJ2-3,.,CASSGGTSSTDTQYF,TGTGCCAGCAGTGGCGGGACATCTAGCACAGATACGCAGTATTTT
.,TRBV20-1,TRBJ2-2,TRBD2,CSARDFLAAGGSTGELFF,TGCAGTGCTAGAGATTTTTTAGCGGCGGGAGGGTCCACCGGGGAGCTGTTTTTT